The T cell receptor beta chain under discussion was sequenced for a study of T cells in localized non-small cell lung cancer. Study-level findings and limits: Tumor showed lower T cell clonality than uninvolved adjacent lung, where it was highest. Adjacent lung was found to contain a median around 58 of the top 100 tumor clones.

Remarks on this clone: What it binds is unknown.

Only in-frame clones appear in the TCRdb table, and some are missing; sequencing was by immunoSEQ multiplex PCR. Here the sample spans approximately 80,000 clones, approximately 80% being singletons. Trimming cost V 5 bases and J 4 bases, with 15 bases left between them. In germline, CDR1 is SEHNR, CDR2 FQNEAQ (reference sequence). The CDR3 sequence is 15 residues long. J is TRBJ2-1 and V is TRBV7-9; D may correspond to TRBD1 or TRBD2 (5 bases each). The source material was peripheral blood, sampled before any cancer treatment. This TCR derives from a female donor older than 55 with stage I lung adenocarcinoma. Here the CDR3 DNA reads TGTGCCAGCAGCGTAAACCGGGACCTTTACAATGAGCAGTTCTTC. This gives the protein CASSVNRDLYNEQFF.